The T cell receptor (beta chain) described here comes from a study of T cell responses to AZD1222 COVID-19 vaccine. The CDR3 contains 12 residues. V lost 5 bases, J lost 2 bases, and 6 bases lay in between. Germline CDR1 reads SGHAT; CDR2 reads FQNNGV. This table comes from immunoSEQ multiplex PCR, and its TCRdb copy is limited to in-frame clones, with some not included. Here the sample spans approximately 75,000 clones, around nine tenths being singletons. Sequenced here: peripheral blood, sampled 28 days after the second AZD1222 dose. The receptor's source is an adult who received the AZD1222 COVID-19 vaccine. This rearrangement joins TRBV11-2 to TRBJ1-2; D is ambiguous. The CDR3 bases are TGTGCCAGCAGCCGGGCCAACTATGGCTACACCTTC. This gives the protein CASSRANYGYTF.